Listed below are T cell receptor beta chains from one sample, sequenced in a study of blood T cells in healthy people across ages. TCRdb itself ran the 5' RACE reads through MiXCR, one entry per CDR3 protein. This table has over 1,500,000 distinct CDR3 sequences, around 50% appearing once. What was sequenced was blood. The receptors shown here come from a middle-aged woman in good health. CDR3s include the opening cysteine and the closing phenylalanine or tryptophan. Clone size appears in some rows only: once, few, many, or a class for an expanded clone.

clone size | V gene | CDR3 protein
- | TRBV18 | CASSRNPGTNSSPLHF
few | TRBV4-1 | CASSQVTILRAAPYEQYF
few | TRBV20-1 | CSARATVSYGYTF
- | TRBV7-2 | CASSFTRANEQFF
- | TRBV20-1 | CSARVELDRLYQETQYF
few | TRBV14 | CASSQVDRGAQTQYF
- | TRBV5-1 | CASSLDSGASTDTQYF
many | TRBV29-1 | CSVEVLDRVADTQYF
- | TRBV12-3/TRBV12-4 | CASVGGWQNIQYF
few | TRBV4-2 | CASSGQGSNYGYTF